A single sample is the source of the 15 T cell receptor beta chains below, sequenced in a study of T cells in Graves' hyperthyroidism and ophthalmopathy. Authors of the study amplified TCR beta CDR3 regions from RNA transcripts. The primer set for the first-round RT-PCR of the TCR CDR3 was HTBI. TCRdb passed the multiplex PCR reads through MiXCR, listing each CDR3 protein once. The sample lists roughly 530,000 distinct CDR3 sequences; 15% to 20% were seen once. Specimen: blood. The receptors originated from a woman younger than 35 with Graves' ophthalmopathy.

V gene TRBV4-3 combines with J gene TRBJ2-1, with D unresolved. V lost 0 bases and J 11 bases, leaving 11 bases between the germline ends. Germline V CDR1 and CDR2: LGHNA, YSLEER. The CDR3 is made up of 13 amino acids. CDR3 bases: TGCGCCAGCAGCCAAGAGGGAAGGTCCCAGCAGTTCTTC. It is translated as CASSQEGRSQQFF.

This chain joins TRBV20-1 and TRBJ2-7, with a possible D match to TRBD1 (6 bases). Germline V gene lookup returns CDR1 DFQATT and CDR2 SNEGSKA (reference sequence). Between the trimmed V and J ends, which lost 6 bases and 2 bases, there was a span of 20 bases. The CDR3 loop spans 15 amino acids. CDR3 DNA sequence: TGCAGTGCGTTAGGGGCCAGGACAGTGACCTACGAGCAGTACTTC. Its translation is CSALGARTVTYEQYF.

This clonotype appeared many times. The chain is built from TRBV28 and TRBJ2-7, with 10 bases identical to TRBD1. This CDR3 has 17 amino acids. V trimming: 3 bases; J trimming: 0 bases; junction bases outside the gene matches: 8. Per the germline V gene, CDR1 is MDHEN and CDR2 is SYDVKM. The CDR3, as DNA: TGTGCCAGCAGTTTGATTGGGTGGACAGGGGGCTCCTACGAGCAGTACTTC. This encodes CASSLIGWTGGSYEQYF.

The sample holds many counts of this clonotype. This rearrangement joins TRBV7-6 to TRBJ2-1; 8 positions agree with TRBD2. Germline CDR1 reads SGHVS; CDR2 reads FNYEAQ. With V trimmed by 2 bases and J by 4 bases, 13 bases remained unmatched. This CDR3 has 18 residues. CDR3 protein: CASSLYIRGGRNYNEQFF. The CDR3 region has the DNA TGTGCCAGCAGCTTATATATAAGGGGCGGGAGGAATTACAATGAGCAGTTCTTC.

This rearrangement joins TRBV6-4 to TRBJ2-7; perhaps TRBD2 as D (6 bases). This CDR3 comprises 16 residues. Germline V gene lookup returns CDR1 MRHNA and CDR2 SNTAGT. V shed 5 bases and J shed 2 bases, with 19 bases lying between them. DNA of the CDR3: TGTGCCAGCAGTTCCCCTTGGAGGGGCCGGACCTACGAGCAGTACTTC. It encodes CASSSPWRGRTYEQYF.

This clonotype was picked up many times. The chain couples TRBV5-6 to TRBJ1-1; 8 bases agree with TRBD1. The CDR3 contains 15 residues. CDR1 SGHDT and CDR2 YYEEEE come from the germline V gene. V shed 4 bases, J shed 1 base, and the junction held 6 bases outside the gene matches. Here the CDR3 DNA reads TGTGCCAGCAGCCCTCTGGGGACAGGGAACACTGAAGCTTTCTTT. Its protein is CASSPLGTGNTEAFF.

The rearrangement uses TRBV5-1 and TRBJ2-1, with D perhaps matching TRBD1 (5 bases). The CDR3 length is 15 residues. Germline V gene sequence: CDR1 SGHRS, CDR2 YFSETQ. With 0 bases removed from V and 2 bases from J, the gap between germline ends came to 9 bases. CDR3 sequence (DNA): TGCGCCAGCAGCTTGGAGGGGCTTACCTACAATGAGCAGTTCTTC. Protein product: CASSLEGLTYNEQFF.

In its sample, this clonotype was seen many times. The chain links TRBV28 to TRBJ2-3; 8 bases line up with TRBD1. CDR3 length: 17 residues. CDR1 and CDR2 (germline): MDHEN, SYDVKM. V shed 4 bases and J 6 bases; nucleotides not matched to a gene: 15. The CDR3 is CASSSPRDRKSPDTQYF. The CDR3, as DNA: TGTGCCAGCAGTTCGCCCCGGGACAGGAAGTCCCCGGATACGCAGTATTTT.

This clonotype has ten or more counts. The CDR3 reads CASSLGTGVTEAFF. Written as DNA, the CDR3 is TGTGCCAGCAGCTTAGGCACAGGTGTCACTGAAGCTTTCTTT. This rearrangement joins TRBV7-9 to TRBJ1-1; possibly TRBD1 for D (5 bases). In germline, CDR1 is SEHNR, CDR2 FQNEAQ (reference sequence). This CDR3 has 14 residues. V lost 1 base and J lost 4, with 10 bases in between.

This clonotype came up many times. CDR3 region: CSARDTQGVDTEAFF. CDR3 nucleotides: TGCAGTGCTAGAGATACACAGGGAGTTGACACTGAAGCTTTCTTT. The chain combines TRBV20-1 with TRBJ1-1; TRBD1 is a possible D gene (6 bases). Germline CDR1 and CDR2: DFQATT and SNEGSKA (reference sequence). This CDR3 is built from 15 residues. V lost 0 bases and J 3 bases, leaving 14 bases between the germline ends.

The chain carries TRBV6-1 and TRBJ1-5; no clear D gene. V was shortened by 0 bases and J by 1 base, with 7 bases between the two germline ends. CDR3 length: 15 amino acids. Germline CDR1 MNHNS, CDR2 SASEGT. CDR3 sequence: CASSEALWSNQPQHF. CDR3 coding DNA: TGTGCCAGCAGTGAAGCGCTATGGAGCAATCAGCCCCAGCATTTT.

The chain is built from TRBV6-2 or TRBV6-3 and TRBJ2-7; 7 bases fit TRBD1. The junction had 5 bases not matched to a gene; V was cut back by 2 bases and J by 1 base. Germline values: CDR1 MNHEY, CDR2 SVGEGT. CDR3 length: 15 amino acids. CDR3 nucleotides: TGTGCCAGCAGTTACGAGACAGGGAATTCCTACGAGCAGTACTTC. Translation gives CASSYETGNSYEQYF.

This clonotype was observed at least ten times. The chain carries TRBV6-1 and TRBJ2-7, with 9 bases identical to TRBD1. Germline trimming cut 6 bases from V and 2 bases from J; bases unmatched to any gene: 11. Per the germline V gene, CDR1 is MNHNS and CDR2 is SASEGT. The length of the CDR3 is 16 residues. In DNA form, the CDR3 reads TGTGCCAGCAGAGATAACAGGGGGCAGAAGACCTACGAGCAGTACTTC. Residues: CASRDNRGQKTYEQYF.

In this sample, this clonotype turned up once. CDR3 bases: TGCAGCGCCGAGGGGACAGAGTTCGATCAAGAGACCCAGTACTTC. This translates into CSAEGTEFDQETQYF. The chain is built from TRBV29-1 and TRBJ2-5; 7 bases align to TRBD1. The V segment lost 7 bases and the J segment 2 bases; nucleotides outside the gene matches: 13. Germline CDR1 SQVTM, CDR2 ANQGSEA. This CDR3 has 15 amino acids.

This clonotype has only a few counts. The chain's CDR3 is CASSKGLPRSGANVLTF. The CDR3 region has the DNA TGTGCCAGCAGCAAGGGACTACCGCGGTCTGGGGCCAACGTCCTGACTTTC. The chain recombines TRBV9 with TRBJ2-6, with 7 bases fitting TRBD2. V shed 4 bases, J shed 1 base, and the junction held 8 bases outside the gene matches. CDR1 is SGDLS, CDR2 YYNGEE, per germline. The CDR3 has 17 residues.